The 9 T cell receptor beta chains below all came from one sample that was sequenced in a study of patients and donors after allogeneic stem cell transplantation (dated by TCRdb to 2020 to 2021). Library method: RT-PCR. The data were produced on a NextSeq 550. Using fastp trimming at Q25 and MiXCR clonotype assembly, TCRdb reanalyzed the public sequencing data and kept in-frame beta chains. Rows with a matching CDR3 protein are joined into one entry that keeps the most common DNA and genes. This sample gives 200,000 to 250,000 distinct CDR3 sequences in total; roughly 15% of them show up just once. The ten biggest clones cover roughly 11% of the sample. The sample comprised blood, either unsorted or a sorted T cell fraction (not recorded which). The receptors were sampled from a human donor who was either an allogeneic HSCT recipient or a stem cell or donor lymphocyte infusion donor (not recorded which). It is not recorded whose cells these are; they may come from a transplant donor.

This chain links TRBV12-3 or TRBV12-4 with TRBJ2-7, with 7 nucleotides matching TRBD2. The length of the CDR3 is 16 residues. Trimming took 6 bases from V and 1 from J; bases not matched to a gene: 12. The CDR3 DNA reads as TGTGCCAGCAGCCGAGACAGCGGGGAACTATCCTACGAGCAGTACTTC. Residues: CASSRDSGELSYEQYF.

The chain has TRBV24-1 and TRBJ2-5, with D possibly called TRBD1 or TRBD2 (6 bases each). Germline lookup yields CDR1 KGHDR and CDR2 SFDVKD. This CDR3 spans 11 amino acids. The V gene lost 10 bases and the J gene lost 3 bases, with 8 bases spanning the gap. Here the CDR3 DNA reads TGTGCCACGGGGGGCGAAGAGACCCAGTACTTC. Translation gives CATGGEETQYF.

V gene TRBV20-1 combines with J gene TRBJ2-4, with D hard to call. The CDR3 totals 11 residues. Trimming took 1 base from V and 13 from J, leaving 11 bases between them. Germline lookup yields CDR1 DFQATT and CDR2 SNEGSKA (reference sequence). For the CDR3, the DNA is TGCAGTGCTAGAGTCGGGCAGGAGCAGTACTTC. Translated, it gives CSARVGQEQYF.

This clonotype has more than one count but fewer than ten. The V gene is TRBV4-3, the J gene TRBJ2-2; D may be TRBD1 (6 bases). V lost 2 bases and J lost 3, with 16 bases in between. Germline V CDR1 and CDR2: LGHNA, YSLEER. This CDR3 has 17 residues. CDR3 protein: CASSQMLRGSHTGELFF. CDR3 sequence (DNA): TGCGCCAGCAGCCAAATGCTGAGGGGGTCCCACACCGGGGAGCTGTTTTTT.

This clonotype has a handful of counts. The gene calls are TRBV5-1 and TRBJ2-1; TRBD2 aligns across 10 bases. V shed 4 bases, J shed 6 bases, and the junction held 4 bases outside the gene matches. Germline V CDR1 and CDR2: SGHRS, YFSETQ. This CDR3 is built from 14 residues. CDR3 nucleotides: TGCGCCAGCAGCCCGGGGACTAGCGCCAATGAGCAGTTCTTC. As protein: CASSPGTSANEQFF.

The chain has TRBV6-5 and TRBJ2-7; D is perhaps TRBD2 (7 bases). Between the trimmed V and J ends, which lost 3 bases and 4 bases, there was a span of 13 bases. This CDR3 region has 14 residues. Looked up from germline, CDR1 is MNHEY and CDR2 is SVGAGI. CDR3 sequence: CASSYTGGRYEQYF. The CDR3 nucleotides read TGTGCCAGCAGTTATACGGGGGGCCGTTACGAGCAGTACTTC.

This rearrangement joins TRBV5-1 to TRBJ2-1; D is perhaps TRBD1 (7 bases). V lost 4 bases to trimming and J lost 0 bases, with 26 bases between them. Per germline, CDR1 SGHRS and CDR2 YFSETQ. The CDR3 has 20 amino acids. CDR3 residues: CASSPGGTALTLSSYNEQFF. CDR3 bases: TGCGCCAGCAGCCCGGGCGGGACAGCCTTAACTTTGAGCTCCTACAATGAGCAGTTCTTC. The whole variable domain, remainder taken from reference TRBV5-1 and TRBJ2-1, is KAGVTQTPRYLIKTRGQQVTLSCSPISGHRSVSWYQQTPGQGLQFLFEYFSETQRNKGNFPGRFSGRQFSNSRSEMNVSTLELGDSALYLCASSPGGTALTLSSYNEQFFGPGTRLTVL.

A few counts support this clonotype. The chain combines TRBV7-3 with TRBJ2-3, with no clear D. CDR3 length: 14 residues. Germline assignment: CDR1 SGHTA and CDR2 FQGTGA. The germline V and J ends were trimmed by 1 base and 4 bases, with 9 bases remaining between them. The CDR3 here is CASSLMPNPDTQYF. The CDR3 region has the DNA TGTGCCAGCAGCTTAATGCCGAACCCAGATACGCAGTATTTT.

This chain joins TRBV6-1 and TRBJ1-5, with D tentatively TRBD1 (5 bases). V lost 0 bases, J lost 6 bases, and 9 bases lay in between. Germline assignment: CDR1 MNHNS and CDR2 SASEGT. The CDR3 spans 14 residues. CDR3 residues: CASSEARGAQPQHF. The CDR3 DNA sequence: TGTGCCAGCAGTGAAGCTAGGGGCGCTCAGCCCCAGCATTTT.